This T cell receptor (beta chain) was profiled in a study of T-cell reconstitution after alpha-beta-depleted transplantation in children. This CDR3 region has 16 residues. V shed 5 bases and J 2 bases; nucleotides not matched to a gene: 5. CDR1 and CDR2 from the germline V gene are PRHDT and FYEKMQ (reference sequence). A library of TCRbeta sequences, prepared with unique molecular identifiers, was generated. TCRdb ran MiXCR on the PCR reads and lists one entry per CDR3 protein. The sample lists about 400,000 distinct CDR3 sequences, around 21% seen once, with less than 4.5% in the top ten. V usage is TRBV13 and J usage is TRBJ2-7, with 14 bases matching TRBD2. The sequencing here drew on PBMCs from the stem cell graft donor, taken from the stem cell graft. The sequence derives from a human donor who donated a stem cell graft to a child with acute myeloid leukemia. CDR3 bases: TGTGCCAGCAGCCCGCAGACTAGCGGGAGGGCCTACGAGCAGTACTTC. The encoded protein is CASSPQTSGRAYEQYF.